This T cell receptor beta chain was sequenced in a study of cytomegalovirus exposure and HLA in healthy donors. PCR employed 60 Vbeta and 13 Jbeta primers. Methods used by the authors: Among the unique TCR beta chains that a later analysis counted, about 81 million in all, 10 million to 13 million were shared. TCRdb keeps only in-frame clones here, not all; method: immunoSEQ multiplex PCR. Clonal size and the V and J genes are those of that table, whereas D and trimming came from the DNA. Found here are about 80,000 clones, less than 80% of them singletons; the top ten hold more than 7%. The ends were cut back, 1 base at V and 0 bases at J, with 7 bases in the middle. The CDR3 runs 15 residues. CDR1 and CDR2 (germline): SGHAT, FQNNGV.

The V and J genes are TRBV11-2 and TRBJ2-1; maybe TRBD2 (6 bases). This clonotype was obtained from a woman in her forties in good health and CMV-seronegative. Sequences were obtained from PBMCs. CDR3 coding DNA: TGTGCCAGCAGCTTAGTGCGGGGCTCCTACAATGAGCAGTTCTTC. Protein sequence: CASSLVRGSYNEQFF.